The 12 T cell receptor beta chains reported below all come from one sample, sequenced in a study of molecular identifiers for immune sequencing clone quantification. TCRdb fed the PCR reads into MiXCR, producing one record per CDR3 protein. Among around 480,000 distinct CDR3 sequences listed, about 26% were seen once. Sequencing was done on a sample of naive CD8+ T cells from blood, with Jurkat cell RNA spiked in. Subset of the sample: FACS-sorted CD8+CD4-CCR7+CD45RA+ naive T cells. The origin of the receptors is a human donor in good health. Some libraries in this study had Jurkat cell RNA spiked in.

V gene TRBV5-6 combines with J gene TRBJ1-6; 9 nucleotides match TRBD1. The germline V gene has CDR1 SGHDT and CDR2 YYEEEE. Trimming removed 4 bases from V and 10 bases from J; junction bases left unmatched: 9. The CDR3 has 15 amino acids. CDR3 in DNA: TGTGCCAGCAGCGTTCCGGGACAGGGCCAATCACCCCTCCACTTT. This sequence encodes CASSVPGQGQSPLHF.

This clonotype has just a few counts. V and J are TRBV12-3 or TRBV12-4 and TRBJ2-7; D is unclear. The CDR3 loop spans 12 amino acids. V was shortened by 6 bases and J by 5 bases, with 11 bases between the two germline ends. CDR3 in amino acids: CASSPFFDEQYF. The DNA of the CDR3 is TGTGCCAGCAGCCCCTTCTTCGACGAGCAGTACTTC.

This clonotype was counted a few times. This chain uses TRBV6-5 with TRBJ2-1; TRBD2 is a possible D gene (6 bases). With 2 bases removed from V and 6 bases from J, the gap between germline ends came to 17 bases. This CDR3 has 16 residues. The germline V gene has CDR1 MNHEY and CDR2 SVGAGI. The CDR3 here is CASSYTGTPPSNEQFF. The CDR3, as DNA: TGTGCCAGCAGTTACACCGGGACTCCACCCAGCAATGAGCAGTTCTTC.

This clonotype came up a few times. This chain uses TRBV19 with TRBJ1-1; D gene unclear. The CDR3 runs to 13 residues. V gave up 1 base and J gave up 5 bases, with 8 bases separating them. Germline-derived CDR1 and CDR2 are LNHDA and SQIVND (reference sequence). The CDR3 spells CASSIVGSTEAFF. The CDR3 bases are TGTGCCAGTAGTATAGTTGGAAGTACTGAAGCTTTCTTT.

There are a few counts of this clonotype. The CDR3 DNA is TGCGCCAGCAGCCAAGTTTTCTCCTACGAGCAGTACTTC. This translates into CASSQVFSYEQYF. The V gene is TRBV4-1, the J gene TRBJ2-7; no firm D call. V lost 1 base to trimming and J lost 0 bases, with 4 bases between them. This CDR3 region has 13 residues. Looked up from germline, CDR1 is MGHRA and CDR2 is YSYEKL.

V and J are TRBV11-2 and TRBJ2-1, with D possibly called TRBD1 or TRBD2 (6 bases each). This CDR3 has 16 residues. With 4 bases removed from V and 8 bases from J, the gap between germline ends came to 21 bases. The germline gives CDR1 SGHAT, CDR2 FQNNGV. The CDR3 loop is CASSSSLAAGGDEQFF. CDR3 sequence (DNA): TGTGCCAGCAGCTCCTCCTTAGCGGCCGGGGGCGATGAGCAGTTCTTC.

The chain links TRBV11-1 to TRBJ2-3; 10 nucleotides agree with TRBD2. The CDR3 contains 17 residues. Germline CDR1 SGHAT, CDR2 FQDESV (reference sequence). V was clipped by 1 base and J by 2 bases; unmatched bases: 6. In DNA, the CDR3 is TGTGCCAGCAGCTTAGACTCACTAGCGGGGTACACAGATACGCAGTATTTT. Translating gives CASSLDSLAGYTDTQYF.

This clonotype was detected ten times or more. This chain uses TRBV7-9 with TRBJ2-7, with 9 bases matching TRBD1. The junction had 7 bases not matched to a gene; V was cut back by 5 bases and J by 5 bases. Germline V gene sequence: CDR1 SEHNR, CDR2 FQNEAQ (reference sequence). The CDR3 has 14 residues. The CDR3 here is CASSPWDRANEQYF. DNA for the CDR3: TGTGCCAGCAGCCCTTGGGACAGGGCTAACGAGCAGTACTTC.

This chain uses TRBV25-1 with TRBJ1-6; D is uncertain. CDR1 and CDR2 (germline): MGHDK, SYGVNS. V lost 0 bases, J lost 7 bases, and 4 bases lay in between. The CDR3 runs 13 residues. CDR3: CASSEYRNSPLHF. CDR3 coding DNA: TGTGCCAGCAGTGAATATCGAAATTCACCCCTCCACTTT.

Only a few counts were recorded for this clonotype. The CDR3 DNA reads TGTGCCAGCAGTCCCCGACTAGGGGGGGAGCTGTTTTTT. It encodes CASSPRLGGELFF. V is TRBV6-2 or TRBV6-3 and J is TRBJ2-2; the D gene is possibly TRBD2 (6 bases). The germline CDR1 and CDR2 sequences are MNHEY and SVGEGT. CDR3 length equals 13 residues. Trimming removed 5 bases at V and 8 bases at J, with 12 bases between.

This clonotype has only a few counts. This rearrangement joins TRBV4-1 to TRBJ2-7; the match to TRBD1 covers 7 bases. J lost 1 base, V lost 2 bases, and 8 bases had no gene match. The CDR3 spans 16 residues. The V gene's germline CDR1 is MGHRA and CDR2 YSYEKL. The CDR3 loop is CASSQSSQGVSYEQYF. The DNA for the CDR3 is TGCGCCAGCAGCCAAAGTTCCCAGGGGGTATCCTACGAGCAGTACTTC.

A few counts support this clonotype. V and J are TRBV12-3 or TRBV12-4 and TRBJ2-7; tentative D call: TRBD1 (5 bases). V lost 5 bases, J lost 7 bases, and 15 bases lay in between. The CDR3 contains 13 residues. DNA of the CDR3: TGTGCCAGCAGTCCATCCAGATCAGGGGAGCAGTACTTC. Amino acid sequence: CASSPSRSGEQYF.